This passage covers 9 T cell receptor beta chains from one sample sequenced in a study of control samples from healthy donors and cancer patients. Some clones are missing from TCRdb's copy, which holds only in-frame ones; the method was immunoSEQ multiplex PCR. The repertoire holds roughly 120,000 clones, with over 75% as singletons. Material: PBMCs. Source of these receptors: a woman aged 45-59 years with colorectal cancer.

The rearrangement joins TRBV3-1 (or the pseudogene TRBV3-2) to TRBJ1-1, with 8 positions matching TRBD1. Trimming cost V 4 bases and J 6 bases; bases outside gene matches: 4. Germline values: CDR1 LGHDT, CDR2 YNNKEL (reference sequence). The length of the CDR3 is 13 residues. The CDR3: CASSLGQGPEAFF. CDR3 in DNA: TGTGCCAGCAGCCTTGGACAGGGACCTGAAGCTTTCTTT.

This clone was seen more than once but under ten times. This chain links TRBV27 with TRBJ2-2; the D is unclear. Germline CDR1 and CDR2: MNHEY and SMNVEV (reference sequence). The CDR3 runs to 13 residues. Trimming shortened V by 6 bases and J by 2 bases, and 7 bases separated the two germline ends. In nucleotides, the CDR3 is TGTGCCAGCAGACCTATAAACACCGGGGAGCTGTTTTTT. The encoded protein is CASRPINTGELFF.

The chain carries TRBV6-5 and TRBJ2-1; D may be TRBD2 (5 bases). This CDR3 has 13 residues. Trimming left V 7 bases short and J 7 bases short, with 14 bases between. CDR1 is MNHEY, CDR2 SVGAGI, per germline. The DNA for the CDR3 is TGTGCCAGCATGAAGGGCGGGTGGAATGAGCAGTTCTTC. Protein sequence: CASMKGGWNEQFF.

The chain joins TRBV6-1 to TRBJ1-6; possibly TRBD1 for D (6 bases). Germline assignment: CDR1 MNHNS and CDR2 SASEGT. The CDR3 runs 15 residues. Trimming stripped 3 bases from V and 10 bases from J, with 16 bases between. The CDR3 DNA sequence: TGTGCCAGCAGTGAGATATACGGGGGGCGATCACCCCTCCACTTT. Residues: CASSEIYGGRSPLHF.

This clone came up a few times. The J gene is TRBJ1-2, the V gene TRBV6-5, with D possibly being TRBD1 (6 bases). Germline V CDR1 and CDR2: MNHEY, SVGAGI. V was pared by 6 bases and J by 0 bases, with 8 bases between. The CDR3 runs 13 residues. The CDR3 protein is CASSPGANYGYTF. CDR3 in DNA: TGTGCCAGCAGCCCAGGGGCTAACTATGGCTACACCTTC.

The V and J genes are TRBV21-1 and TRBJ2-1; the D call of TRBD2 is as the table states it, not checked on the DNA. TRBV21-1 represents a pseudogene. This CDR3 has 21 residues. The chain's CDR3 is CASTLLVRLAGAHSSYNEQFF. For the CDR3, the DNA is TGTGCCAGCACCCTACTAGTCCGACTAGCGGGGGCTCACAGCTCCTACAATGAGCAGTTCTTC.

The chain employs TRBV6-5 and TRBJ2-5, with D tentatively TRBD1 (5 bases). CDR3 length: 13 amino acids. Germline CDR1 reads MNHEY; CDR2 reads SVGAGI. Deletions cut 2 bases from V and 6 bases from J, with 10 bases between. The CDR3 DNA sequence: TGTGCCAGCAGTTACGGGCAGGGTCAGACCCAGTACTTC. Translation gives CASSYGQGQTQYF.

The V and J genes are TRBV29-1 and TRBJ2-5; D is uncertain. The germline gives CDR1 SQVTM, CDR2 ANQGSEA. The V end lost 7 bases, the J end lost 2 bases, and 11 bases lay between the germline ends. The length of the CDR3 is 12 residues. CDR3 sequence (DNA): TGCAGCGCTCAGCCACATCAAGAGACCCAGTACTTC. Its protein product is CSAQPHQETQYF.

The J gene is TRBJ2-1, the V gene TRBV6-6, with 9 nucleotides matching TRBD1. From germline, CDR1 is MNHNY and CDR2 SVGAGI (reference sequence). J gave up 6 bases and V 2 bases, and 5 bases lay outside the gene matches. The CDR3 loop spans 15 amino acids. As DNA, the CDR3 is TGTGCCAGCAGTTACGGGACAGGGAGAGGCAATGAGCAGTTCTTC. Translation: CASSYGTGRGNEQFF.